One sample yielded the 22 T cell receptor beta chains listed below, sequenced in a study of T cells after yellow fever vaccination. TCRdb analysed the 5' RACE reads with MiXCR anew, one entry per CDR3 protein. The sample carries about 220,000 distinct CDR3 sequences, approximately 3% recorded once. The input for sequencing was CD4+ T cells sorted from PBMCs, taken 10 days after the yellow fever booster vaccination. The receptors derive from a man aged 18 to 30 who received the YFV17D yellow fever vaccine.

At least ten counts were recorded for this clonotype. The chain is built from TRBV24-1 and TRBJ2-7, with 10 positions matching TRBD1. V lost 12 bases and J lost 6; bases outside the gene matches: 4. There are 11 residues in the CDR3. Germline V gene data show CDR1 as KGHDR and CDR2 as SFDVKD. The CDR3 nucleotides are TGTGCCGGGACAGGGGACGGCGAGCAGTACTTC. Amino acid sequence: CAGTGDGEQYF.

This clonotype was found many times. The chain couples TRBV4-2 to TRBJ2-1; possibly TRBD2 for D (7 bases). Trimming removed 4 bases at V and 5 bases at J, with 21 bases between. CDR3 length: 17 residues. Germline CDR1 and CDR2: LGHNA and YNFKEQ. The CDR3 protein is CASSRQPRGASDNEQFF. CDR3 DNA sequence: TGTGCCAGCAGCCGGCAGCCTCGGGGGGCGAGCGACAATGAGCAGTTCTTC.

There are many counts of this clonotype. V and J are TRBV7-2 and TRBJ2-5; D call uncertain. Germline loops: CDR1 SGHTA, CDR2 FQGNSA. This CDR3 is 14 amino acids long. Trimming cost V 1 base and J 7 bases, with 13 bases left between them. CDR3 DNA sequence: TGTGCCAGCAGCTTAGGTGGTCCGCGAAGGACCCAGTACTTC. It is translated as CASSLGGPRRTQYF.

In this sample, this clonotype turned up many times. J is TRBJ2-5 and V is TRBV5-4, with TRBD1 as a possible D gene (6 bases). V was cut by 4 bases and J by 2 bases, with 15 bases left in between. This CDR3 contains 15 residues. Germline V gene data show CDR1 as SGHNT and CDR2 as YYREEE (reference sequence). CDR3 sequence: CASSPGTQSQETQYF. CDR3 nucleotide sequence: TGTGCCAGCAGCCCCGGGACACAGAGTCAAGAGACCCAGTACTTC.

V usage is TRBV5-4 and J usage is TRBJ1-6; possible D gene TRBD1, 6 bases. The CDR3 extends over 13 amino acids. The germline gives CDR1 SGHNT, CDR2 YYREEE (reference sequence). Trimming removed 5 bases at V and 9 bases at J, with 12 bases between. DNA for the CDR3: TGTGCCAGCAGTCCCTCAGGGGTTTCACCCCTCCACTTT. Amino acids: CASSPSGVSPLHF.

This clonotype occurred a few times. This sequence joins TRBV3-1 and TRBJ2-1, with D perhaps TRBD2 (6 bases). V was shortened by 0 bases and J by 15 bases, with 18 bases between the two germline ends. The germline gives CDR1 LGHDT, CDR2 YNNKEL (reference sequence). The CDR3 spans 14 residues. CDR3 coding DNA: TGTGCCAGCAGCCAAGACGGCTTGGACTACCAGTCGTTCTTC. Amino acids: CASSQDGLDYQSFF.

This clonotype was counted at least ten times. The chain links TRBV11-2 to TRBJ2-3, with D tentatively TRBD2 (6 bases). Trimming took off 5 bases at V and 3 bases at J, with 18 bases between the two ends. Germline CDR1 SGHAT, CDR2 FQNNGV. The CDR3 has 16 residues. Written as DNA, the CDR3 is TGTGCCAGCAGCAGGTTCGGAGGGAGTTCGACAGATACGCAGTATTTT. Its protein is CASSRFGGSSTDTQYF.

In this sample, this clonotype turned up a few times. The chain combines TRBV9 with TRBJ2-1; TRBD2 agrees at 9 bases. In germline, CDR1 is SGDLS, CDR2 YYNGEE. The CDR3 spans 16 residues. V lost 0 bases to trimming and J lost 4 bases; unmatched junction nucleotides: 5. DNA for the CDR3: TGTGCCAGCAGCGTAGGTGTCCTAGCGGGGTACAATGAGCAGTTCTTC. It is translated as CASSVGVLAGYNEQFF.

This clonotype turned up a few times. The chain combines TRBV15 with TRBJ2-2, with 8 bases identical to TRBD1. CDR3 length equals 14 residues. With V trimmed by 7 bases and J by 4 bases, 5 bases remained unmatched. Germline lookup yields CDR1 LNHNV and CDR2 YYDKDF (reference sequence). This chain's CDR3 is CATTRTGPTGELFF. CDR3 DNA sequence: TGTGCCACCACCAGGACAGGGCCCACCGGGGAGCTGTTTTTT.

V and J are TRBV20-1 and TRBJ1-4, with D unresolved. CDR1 is DFQATT, CDR2 SNEGSKA, per germline (reference sequence). This CDR3 is 14 amino acids long. V was pared by 2 bases and J by 2 bases, with 9 bases between. The CDR3 bases are TGCAGTGCTAGATCTGGCCTTACTAATGAAAAACTGTTTTTT. Its translation: CSARSGLTNEKLFF.

This clonotype has more than one count but fewer than ten. V usage is TRBV5-5 and J usage is TRBJ2-3; TRBD2 aligns across 10 bases. V lost 4 bases and J lost 6; bases outside the gene matches: 11. Germline CDR1 SGHKS, CDR2 YYEKEE (reference sequence). This CDR3 contains 16 residues. The CDR3 region is CASSPGLALGEDTQYF. The CDR3 DNA reads as TGTGCCAGCAGCCCGGGACTAGCGCTGGGTGAGGATACGCAGTATTTT. The full variable domain, completed using reference TRBV5-5 and TRBJ2-3, is DAGVTQSPTHLIKTRGQQVTLRCSPISGHKSVSWYQQVLGQGPQFIFQYYEKEERGRGNFPDRFSARQFPNYSSELNVNALLLGDSALYLCASSPGLALGEDTQYFGPGTRLTVL.

This clonotype was counted between two and nine times. The chain uses TRBV18 and TRBJ2-5; D perhaps matches TRBD2 (6 bases). Per the germline V gene, CDR1 is KGHSH and CDR2 is LQKENI. The ends were cut back, 2 bases at V and 5 bases at J, with 15 bases in the middle. The length of the CDR3 is 15 residues. CDR3 in DNA: TGTGCCAGCTCACCAAGATCACTAGCTCTTGAGACCCAGTACTTC. It yields the protein CASSPRSLALETQYF.

This clonotype showed up many times. This rearrangement joins TRBV12-3 or TRBV12-4 to TRBJ1-5; perhaps TRBD1 as D (5 bases). The CDR3 extends over 13 amino acids. Trimming removed 3 bases at V and 4 bases at J, with 7 bases between. The CDR3 loop is CASSFSGNQPQHF. The CDR3 region has the DNA TGTGCCAGCAGTTTTTCAGGGAATCAGCCCCAGCATTTT.

The chain is built from TRBV12-3 or TRBV12-4 and TRBJ1-1; D unresolved. The CDR3 consists of 14 residues. V lost 2 bases and J 6 bases, leaving 13 bases between the germline ends. CDR3 sequence: CASSLLTGRSEAFF. CDR3 DNA: TGTGCCAGCAGTTTACTGACCGGAAGGTCTGAAGCTTTCTTT.

There are many counts of this clonotype. The V and J genes are TRBV29-1 and TRBJ2-1; 8 positions agree with TRBD2. The trim removed 4 bases at V and 0 bases at J, leaving 5 bases unmatched. The length of the CDR3 is 15 residues. From germline, CDR1 is SQVTM and CDR2 ANQGSEA. CDR3 coding DNA: TGCAGCGTTGCTCGGCGGGGGGCCTCCTACAATGAGCAGTTCTTC. This translates into CSVARRGASYNEQFF.

There are many counts of this clonotype. The gene calls are TRBV7-3 and TRBJ2-7; weak D call: TRBD2 (6 bases). The CDR3 has 15 residues. The V end was cut by 5 bases, the J end by 6 bases, with 20 bases between. CDR1 is SGHTA, CDR2 FQGTGA, per germline. CDR3 loop: CASSPEPSARGEQYF. CDR3 nucleotides: TGTGCCAGCAGCCCCGAACCTAGCGCGCGGGGCGAGCAGTACTTC.

The V and J genes are TRBV24-1 and TRBJ2-7, with 7 bases identical to TRBD1. Germline lookup yields CDR1 KGHDR and CDR2 SFDVKD. The CDR3 is made up of 14 amino acids. V gave up 7 bases and J gave up 0 bases; unmatched junction bases: 5. The CDR3 protein is CATRTGPSSYEQYV. DNA of the CDR3: TGTGCCACCAGGACAGGGCCGAGCTCCTACGAGCAGTACGTC.

This clonotype was counted a few times. A much larger clone lies a single base off, so this may be a read error. The CDR3 nucleotides are TGTGCCAGCAGCCACCGGCGGGGGGAAGATACGCAGTATTTT. Amino acid sequence: CASSHRRGEDTQYF. V is TRBV7-2 and J is TRBJ2-3; 8 nucleotides match TRBD2. The junction had 6 bases not matched to a gene; V was cut back by 5 bases and J by 5 bases. The CDR3 is made up of 14 amino acids. Germline V gene data show CDR1 as SGHTA and CDR2 as FQGNSA.

This clonotype was picked up many times. The chain recombines TRBV5-1 with TRBJ1-1; D gene uncertain. Germline CDR1 and CDR2: SGHRS and YFSETQ. This CDR3 is 14 amino acids long. Trimming cost V 2 bases and J 1 base, with 9 bases left between them. The CDR3 loop is CASSLDSQNTEAFF. CDR3 bases: TGCGCCAGCAGCTTAGACTCACAGAACACTGAAGCTTTCTTT.

This clonotype turned up a few times. The chain combines TRBV7-6 with TRBJ1-1, with unresolved D. V was trimmed by 2 bases and J by 1 base, leaving 14 bases between them. The CDR3 runs to 16 residues. Germline CDR1 is SGHVS and CDR2 is FNYEAQ. The CDR3 bases are TGTGCCAGCAGCTTATTGGCCGTACGAAAGAACACTGAAGCTTTCTTT. Protein: CASSLLAVRKNTEAFF.

The rearrangement links TRBV23-1 to TRBJ2-2; D is undetermined. TRBV23-1 is an open reading frame, and its role is uncertain. This CDR3 has 16 residues. V dropped 0 bases and J dropped 0 bases, with 8 bases sitting between them. The CDR3 reads CASSQSATPNTGELFF. DNA for the CDR3: TGCGCCAGCAGTCAATCCGCCACCCCGAACACCGGGGAGCTGTTTTTT.

This clonotype has only a few counts. The chain carries TRBV5-1 and TRBJ2-3; perhaps TRBD2 as D (7 bases). Germline values: CDR1 SGHRS, CDR2 YFSETQ. V lost 4 bases and J lost 0, with 18 bases in between. The length of the CDR3 is 17 residues. The CDR3 nucleotides read TGCGCCAGCAGCCCTACCCCGGGGGGCCCTAGCACAGATACGCAGTATTTT. Amino acid sequence: CASSPTPGGPSTDTQYF.